The 19 T cell receptor beta chains below were found in one sample sequenced in a study of cytomegalovirus exposure and HLA in healthy donors. Primers: 60 Vbeta forward and 13 Jbeta reverse. Libraries were prepared by immunoSEQ multiplex PCR; TCRdb keeps only in-frame clonotypes and omits some of them. The data contain under 150,000 clones, 79% of them seen just once; the ten biggest clones take up 3.5% to 5%. The material sequenced was PBMCs. These receptors were obtained from a man aged 25 to 40 in good health and CMV-seropositive.

The gene calls are TRBV10-3 and TRBJ2-1; possible D gene TRBD1, 6 bases. Per the germline V gene, CDR1 is ENHRY and CDR2 is SYGVKD. The V end lost 11 bases, the J end lost 0 bases, and 11 bases lay between the germline ends. This CDR3 contains 13 residues. DNA of the CDR3: TGTGCCGTGGACAGTGGCTCCTACAATGAGCAGTTCTTC. This translates into CAVDSGSYNEQFF.

The genes are TRBV5-1 and TRBJ2-2, with D possibly matching TRBD2 (6 bases). The CDR3 totals 15 residues. Trimming took off 4 bases at V and 0 bases at J, with 10 bases between the two ends. The V gene's germline CDR1 is SGHRS and CDR2 YFSETQ. The CDR3 here is CASSGDWSNTGELFF. Here the CDR3 DNA reads TGCGCCAGCAGCGGGGACTGGTCGAACACCGGGGAGCTGTTTTTT.

The chain uses TRBV27 and TRBJ1-5; the match to TRBD1 covers 9 bases. Unmatched junction bases numbered 7, after V lost 6 bases and J lost 4 bases. CDR1 is MNHEY, CDR2 SMNVEV, per germline (reference sequence). The CDR3 runs 15 residues. The CDR3 nucleotides read TGTGCCAGCAGCAGGGACAGGGCACGAAATCAGCCCCAGCATTTT. It yields the protein CASSRDRARNQPQHF.

This clone was seen only once. This rearrangement joins TRBV28 to TRBJ1-2; D remains ambiguous. The germline V gene encodes CDR1 MDHEN and CDR2 SYDVKM. The length of the CDR3 is 12 residues. Trimming stripped 3 bases from V and 5 bases from J, with 7 bases between. The CDR3 DNA reads TGTGCCAGCAGTTTCAGGAAGTATGGCTACACCTTC. It is translated as CASSFRKYGYTF.

The chain employs TRBV18 and TRBJ2-7; 8 bases are a match to TRBD1. There are 17 residues in the CDR3. Germline CDR1 is KGHSH and CDR2 is LQKENI. J lost 1 base, V lost 2 bases, and 10 bases had no gene match. The CDR3 DNA sequence: TGTGCCAGCTCACCAAGTGGTACAAGGACAGGGTCCTACGAGCAGTACTTC. Residues: CASSPSGTRTGSYEQYF.

This chain joins TRBV6-6 and TRBJ2-2, with D tentatively TRBD1 (6 bases). CDR3 length equals 14 residues. V lost 4 bases, J lost 3 bases, and 9 bases lay in between. Germline assignment: CDR1 MNHNY and CDR2 SVGAGI (reference sequence). For the CDR3, the DNA is TGTGCCAGCAGTTCCCCAGGGGACACCGGGGAGCTGTTTTTT. Its translation: CASSSPGDTGELFF.

V and J are TRBV5-6 and TRBJ2-7; TRBD1 agrees at 8 bases. The CDR3 loop spans 13 amino acids. V gave up 3 bases and J gave up 9 bases; unmatched junction bases: 8. Germline assignment: CDR1 SGHDT and CDR2 YYEEEE. This CDR3 reads CASSSGGPRPQYF. CDR3 bases: TGTGCCAGCAGCTCAGGGGGCCCTCGTCCGCAGTACTTC.

This clone was seen a few times. The gene calls are TRBV7-9 and TRBJ1-2; D ambiguous. CDR1 is SEHNR and CDR2 is FQNEAQ in the germline V gene (reference sequence). Trimming removed 1 base at V and 13 bases at J, with 10 bases between. The CDR3 is made up of 11 amino acids. CDR3 DNA: TGTGCCAGCAGCTTAGATTCCAGACTCACCTTC. Translation: CASSLDSRLTF.

As regards this clone: This sample also contains other DNA sequences that code for the same CDR3. The chain recombines TRBV7-2 with TRBJ2-7; 7 bases are shared with TRBD1. Germline values: CDR1 SGHTA, CDR2 FQGNSA. V was pared by 5 bases and J by 2 bases, with 6 bases of the junction left unmatched. This CDR3 spans 14 amino acids. The CDR3 sequence is CASSPRQGPYEQYF. CDR3 sequence (DNA): TGTGCCAGCAGCCCCAGACAGGGCCCCTACGAGCAGTACTTC.

The chain carries TRBV7-9 and TRBJ2-2, with 9 bases identical to TRBD2. Germline V gene sequence: CDR1 SEHNR, CDR2 FQNEAQ (reference sequence). V lost 6 bases, J lost 2 bases, and 4 bases stayed unmatched. This CDR3 contains 15 residues. DNA of the CDR3: TGTGCCAGCAGGGAGACTAGCGGCAACACCGGGGAGCTGTTTTTT. This sequence encodes CASRETSGNTGELFF.

This sequence joins TRBV9 and TRBJ2-3; D uncertain. The CDR3 is made up of 12 amino acids. V shed 0 bases and J shed 4 bases, with 3 bases lying between them. Germline values: CDR1 SGDLS, CDR2 YYNGEE. The CDR3 DNA reads TGTGCCAGCAGCGTAGGAGCAGATACGCAGTATTTT. Protein product: CASSVGADTQYF. Based on the CDR3 plus reference TRBV9 and TRBJ2-3, the full variable domain is DSGVTQTPKHLITATGQRVTLRCSPRSGDLSVYWYQQSLDQGLQFLIQYYNGEERAKGNILERFSAQQFPDLHSELNLSSLELGDSALYFCASSVGADTQYFGPGTRLTVL.

V is TRBV11-2 and J is TRBJ2-1; tentative D call: TRBD2 (5 bases). From germline, CDR1 is SGHAT and CDR2 FQNNGV. V was shortened by 4 bases and J by 4 bases, with 5 bases between the two germline ends. This CDR3 spans 12 amino acids. CDR3 coding DNA: TGTGCCAGCAGCTCGGGGTACAATGAGCAGTTCTTC. Its translation: CASSSGYNEQFF.

The rearrangement uses TRBV5-8 and TRBJ2-7; TRBD1 matches 7 bases. Germline CDR1 reads SGHTS; CDR2 reads YDEGEE. The CDR3 covers 17 residues. The ends lost 1 base at V and 3 bases at J; junction bases unmatched: 13. CDR3 region: CASSLPHDRVPNYEQYF. Here the CDR3 DNA reads TGTGCCAGCAGCTTGCCCCACGACAGGGTCCCCAACTACGAGCAGTACTTC.

This clone was seen once. The gene calls are TRBV6-1 and TRBJ1-5; D call uncertain. The CDR3 is 17 residues long. V dropped 2 bases and J dropped 4 bases, with 18 bases sitting between them. Germline V gene data show CDR1 as MNHNS and CDR2 as SASEGT. Here the CDR3 reads CASSETGLGRMNQPQHF. The DNA of the CDR3 is TGTGCCAGCAGTGAAACGGGCTTGGGGAGGATGAATCAGCCCCAGCATTTT.

In its sample, this clone was seen once. The chain carries TRBV5-1 and TRBJ2-3, with TRBD2 matching 15 bases. CDR1 is SGHRS, CDR2 YFSETQ, per germline. The CDR3 extends over 18 amino acids. V lost 4 bases and J lost 6; bases outside the gene matches: 12. The DNA for the CDR3 is TGCGCCAGCAGCCTGGGACTAGCGGGGGGCCCTGACGGGGATACGCAGTATTTT. This encodes CASSLGLAGGPDGDTQYF.

The V gene is TRBV2, the J gene TRBJ2-7, with TRBD1 identical over 9 bases. CDR1 and CDR2 (germline): SNHLY, FYNNEI. This CDR3 region has 15 residues. V was pared by 5 bases and J by 5 bases, with 10 bases of the junction left unmatched. CDR3 nucleotides: TGTGCCAGCAGTCACCCCGGGACAGGGTACCACGAGCAGTACTTC. This gives the protein CASSHPGTGYHEQYF. The full variable domain, with the rest looked up from reference TRBV2 and TRBJ2-7, is EPEVTQTPSHQVTQMGQEVILRCVPISNHLYFYWYRQILGQKVEFLVSFYNNEISEKSEIFDDQFSVERPDGSNFTLKIRSTKLEDSAMYFCASSHPGTGYHEQYFGPGTRLTVT.

V is TRBV4-1 and J is TRBJ2-3, with D perhaps matching TRBD2 (5 bases). Germline-derived CDR1 and CDR2 are MGHRA and YSYEKL. V was clipped by 1 base and J by 0 bases, with 8 bases between them. The CDR3 runs 15 residues. CDR3 in amino acids: CASSQGAASTDTQYF. The CDR3 DNA follows: TGCGCCAGCAGCCAAGGAGCGGCTAGCACAGATACGCAGTATTTT.

This chain uses TRBV29-1 with TRBJ2-1, with D unresolved. The CDR3 sequence is 15 residues long. V was pared by 6 bases and J by 0 bases, with 15 bases between. The germline V gene has CDR1 SQVTM and CDR2 ANQGSEA. The CDR3 nucleotides read TGCAGCGTCAAGTCGACGGAGAGCTCCTACAATGAGCAGTTCTTC. It specifies CSVKSTESSYNEQFF.

V gene TRBV5-1 combines with J gene TRBJ2-5, with D tentatively TRBD2 (5 bases). The ends were cut back, 5 bases at V and 0 bases at J, with 17 bases in the middle. The V gene's germline CDR1 is SGHRS and CDR2 YFSETQ. This CDR3 region has 16 residues. This chain's CDR3 is CASRRGWGTYQETQYF. CDR3 bases: TGCGCCAGCAGAAGAGGGTGGGGAACGTACCAAGAGACCCAGTACTTC.